The T cell receptor beta chain described here comes from a study of cytomegalovirus exposure and HLA in healthy donors. PCR was performed using 60 Vbeta and 13 Jbeta primers. Using immunoSEQ multiplex PCR, the repertoire was profiled, and TCRdb retains in-frame clones only, with some absent. The sample carries about 180,000 clones, 70% to 80% recorded once. The trim removed 2 bases at V and 8 bases at J, leaving 4 bases unmatched. The length of the CDR3 is 14 residues. Germline CDR1 WNHNN, CDR2 SYGVQD (reference sequence). Study observations and caveats: Three of the chains that were CMV-associated were confirmed in vitro to be specific for CMV antigens. Clonal expansion, a later analysis showed, was greater in HLA-associated TCR beta chains than in equally common others. In a later analysis, 16,951 TCR beta sequences were associated with HLA alleles at 0.05 false discovery rate.

Concerning this clone: Its antigen is as yet unknown.

This sequence joins TRBV10-1 and TRBJ2-1; 9 nucleotides line up with TRBD2. Sequencing used PBMCs. The TCR was taken from a man aged 25-45 years in good health and CMV-seronegative. The CDR3 protein is CASSEGIAGDEQFF. Written as DNA, the CDR3 is TGCGCCAGCAGTGAGGGGATAGCGGGGGATGAGCAGTTCTTC.